The clone carrying this T cell receptor beta chain has only one observation. The antigen is undetermined. Treatment here: around 19 received Ad26.COV2.S at low or high dose, single or two shots; about 5 received placebo; per-sample allocation not given. Repertoires come from day 63 after the first vaccine or placebo injection. Repertoires were generated with immunoSEQ multiplex PCR, while TCRdb's copy carries only in-frame clones and drops some. Of 300,000 to 400,000 clones detected, around nine tenths appear once; the ten largest clones hold around 10%. The record originates from a study of Ad26.COV2.S vaccination and SARS-CoV-2 variants. Points from the study as a whole: Responses of spike-specific T cells (both CD8+ and CD4+) reportedly showed substantial breadth after vaccination. Possible underestimation of total T cell responses by the TCR breadth and depth analyses was noted. Whether participants received vaccine or placebo, their non-spike TCR breadth was similar. Vaccine recipients showed a spike-specific TCR breadth that was higher than in placebo recipients.

V lost 5 bases, J lost 4 bases, and 15 bases lay in between. The germline V gene encodes CDR1 SGHTA and CDR2 FQGNSA. The length of the CDR3 is 14 residues. The rearrangement uses TRBV7-2 and TRBJ2-7; perhaps TRBD2 as D (5 bases). Sample: peripheral blood, taken in a trial of Ad26.COV2.S vaccine versus placebo. The clonotype comes from a person between 18 and 60 years old who received the Ad26.COV2.S COVID-19 vaccine or a placebo. The CDR3 loop reads CASSARGPLYEQYF. The DNA for the CDR3 is TGTGCCAGCAGCGCCCGGGGTCCTCTTTACGAGCAGTACTTC.